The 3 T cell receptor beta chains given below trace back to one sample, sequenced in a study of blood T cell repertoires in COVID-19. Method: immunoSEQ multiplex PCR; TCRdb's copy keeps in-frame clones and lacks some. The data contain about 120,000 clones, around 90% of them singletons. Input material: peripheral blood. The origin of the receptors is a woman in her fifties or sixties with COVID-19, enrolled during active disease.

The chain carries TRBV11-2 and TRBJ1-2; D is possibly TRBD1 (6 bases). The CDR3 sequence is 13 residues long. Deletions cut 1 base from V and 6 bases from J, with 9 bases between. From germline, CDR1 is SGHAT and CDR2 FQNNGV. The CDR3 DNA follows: TGTGCCAGCAGCTTAGCCAGGGGACATGGCTACACCTTC. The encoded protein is CASSLARGHGYTF.

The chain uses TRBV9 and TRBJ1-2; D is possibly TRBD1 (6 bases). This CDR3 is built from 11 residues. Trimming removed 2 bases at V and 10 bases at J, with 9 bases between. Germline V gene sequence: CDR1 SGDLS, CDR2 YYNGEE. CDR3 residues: CASSVSGDYTF. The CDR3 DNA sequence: TGTGCCAGCAGCGTCTCAGGGGACTACACCTTC. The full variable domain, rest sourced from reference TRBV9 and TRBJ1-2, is DSGVTQTPKHLITATGQRVTLRCSPRSGDLSVYWYQQSLDQGLQFLIQYYNGEERAKGNILERFSAQQFPDLHSELNLSSLELGDSALYFCASSVSGDYTFGSGTRLTVV.

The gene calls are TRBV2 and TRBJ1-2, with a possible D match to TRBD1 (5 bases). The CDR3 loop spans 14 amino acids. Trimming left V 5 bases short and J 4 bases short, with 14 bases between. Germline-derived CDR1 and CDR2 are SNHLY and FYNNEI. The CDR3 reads CASSNRIASYGYTF. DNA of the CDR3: TGTGCCAGCAGTAACAGGATTGCTTCCTATGGCTACACCTTC.